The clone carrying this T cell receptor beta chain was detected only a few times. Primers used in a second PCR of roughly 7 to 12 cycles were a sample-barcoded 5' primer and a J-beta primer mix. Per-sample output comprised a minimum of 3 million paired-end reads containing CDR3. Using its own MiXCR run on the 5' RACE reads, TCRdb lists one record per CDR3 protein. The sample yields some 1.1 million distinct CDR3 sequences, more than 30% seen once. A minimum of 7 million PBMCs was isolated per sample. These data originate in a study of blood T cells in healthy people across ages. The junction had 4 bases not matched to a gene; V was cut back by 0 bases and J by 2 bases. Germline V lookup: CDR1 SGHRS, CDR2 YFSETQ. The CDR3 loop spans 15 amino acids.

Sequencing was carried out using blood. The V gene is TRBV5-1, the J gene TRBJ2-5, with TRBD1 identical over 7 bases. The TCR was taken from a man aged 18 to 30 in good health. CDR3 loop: CASSLEPGGQETQYF. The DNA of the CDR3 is TGCGCCAGCAGCTTGGAACCAGGGGGTCAAGAGACCCAGTACTTC. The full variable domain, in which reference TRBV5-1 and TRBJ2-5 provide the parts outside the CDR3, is KAGVTQTPRYLIKTRGQQVTLSCSPISGHRSVSWYQQTPGQGLQFLFEYFSETQRNKGNFPGRFSGRQFSNSRSEMNVSTLELGDSALYLCASSLEPGGQETQYFGPGTRLLVL.